What follows describes a single T cell receptor beta chain. The antigen is not known. The sample is drawn from a study of CD8 T cells in Susac syndrome. Points from the study as a whole: The CD4+ T cell repertoires in Susac syndrome did not show any clonal expansion.

Losses at the gene ends were 2 bases for V and 2 bases for J; bases not matched to a gene: 3. The length of the CDR3 is 14 residues. From germline, CDR1 is LNHNV and CDR2 YYDKDF (reference sequence). Random hexamers served to reverse transcribe roughly 0.45 to 1 ug RNA. TCRdb redid the calling of the immunoSEQ multiplex PCR reads with MiXCR, one entry per CDR3 protein. Among 150,000 to 200,000 distinct CDR3 sequences listed, roughly 95% were seen once. The chain carries TRBV15 and TRBJ2-7; 7 bases agree with TRBD1. The TCR originated in a human donor with Susac syndrome. The material sequenced was CD4+ T cells from PBMCs. The CDR3 reads CATSRPGGTYEQYF. CDR3 DNA sequence: TGTGCCACCAGCAGACCAGGGGGAACCTACGAGCAGTACTTC.